This is a list of T cell receptor beta chains from one sample in a study of blood T cell repertoires in COVID-19. Sequencing used immunoSEQ multiplex PCR; TCRdb keeps in-frame clones, though not all of them. This sample has approximately 160,000 clones, with around 81% found just once. Sample: PBMCs or T cells enriched from blood (not recorded which). The receptors were gathered from a middle-aged man who had recovered from COVID-19. CDR3s include the opening cysteine and the closing phenylalanine or tryptophan. D genes are given only for firm matches. The size field is filled for only some rows; it gives once, few, many or a size class.

J gene: TRBJ2-1; CDR3 length: 11; D gene: -; clone size: -; V gene: TRBV18; CDR3 DNA: TGTGCCAGCTCACCCCAAGGGGAACAGTTCTTC; CDR3 protein: CASSPQGEQFF
J gene: TRBJ1-4; CDR3 length: 14; D gene: TRBD1; clone size: once; V gene: TRBV5-1; CDR3 DNA: TGCGCCAGCAGCTCGGGACAGGTTAATGAAAAACTGTTTTTT; CDR3 protein: CASSSGQVNEKLFF
J gene: TRBJ2-2; CDR3 length: 15; D gene: -; clone size: once; V gene: TRBV27; CDR3 DNA: TGTGCCAGCAAACTCTCAGGGAGGATCACCGGGGAGCTGTTTTTT; CDR3 protein: CASKLSGRITGELFF
J gene: TRBJ1-1; CDR3 length: 14; D gene: TRBD1; clone size: few; V gene: TRBV6-5; CDR3 DNA: TGTGCCAGCAGTTATCAGACAGGGGAGACTGAAGCTTTCTTT; CDR3 protein: CASSYQTGETEAFF
J gene: TRBJ2-2; CDR3 length: 13; D gene: TRBD1; clone size: -; V gene: TRBV2; CDR3 DNA: TGTGCCAGCAGTCGACAGGGATCCGGGGAGCTGTTTTTT; CDR3 protein: CASSRQGSGELFF
J gene: TRBJ1-3; CDR3 length: 15; D gene: -; clone size: once; V gene: TRBV2; CDR3 DNA: TGTGCCAGCAGGGGTGACGGGGGTTCTGGAAACACCATATATTTT; CDR3 protein: CASRGDGGSGNTIYF
J gene: TRBJ2-1; CDR3 length: 16; D gene: TRBD2; clone size: -; V gene: TRBV7-8; CDR3 DNA: TGTGCCAGCAGCCCCGCCCTAGCGGGTCACTACAATGAGCAGTTCTTC; CDR3 protein: CASSPALAGHYNEQFF
J gene: TRBJ2-3; CDR3 length: 13; D gene: TRBD2; clone size: -; V gene: TRBV3-1/TRBV3-2; CDR3 DNA: TGTGCCAGCAGCCCATCGGGACTAGGGCCGCAGTATTTT; CDR3 protein: CASSPSGLGPQYF
J gene: TRBJ2-1; CDR3 length: 15; D gene: -; clone size: -; V gene: TRBV7-3; CDR3 DNA: TGTGCCAGCAGCTCTCAGCCGGGACTGTACCCCCAGCAGTTCTTC; CDR3 protein: CASSSQPGLYPQQFF
J gene: TRBJ1-2; CDR3 length: 11; D gene: -; clone size: -; V gene: TRBV6-5; CDR3 DNA: TGTGCCACTGGACAGTCTCTTGGCTACACCTTC; CDR3 protein: CATGQSLGYTF
J gene: TRBJ2-2; CDR3 length: 15; D gene: -; clone size: once; V gene: TRBV30; CDR3 DNA: TGTGCCTGGAGTGTATTGCTTGGGGGCTTCGGGGAGCTGTTTTTT; CDR3 protein: CAWSVLLGGFGELFF
J gene: TRBJ2-3; CDR3 length: 23; D gene: TRBD2; clone size: -; V gene: TRBV30; CDR3 DNA: TGTGCCTGGAGTGTGGAGTTTTTTTTGGCCAGTGGACCGGGACTAGCCCAGGTGGATACGCAGTATTTT; CDR3 protein: CAWSVEFFLASGPGLAQVDTQYF
J gene: TRBJ1-1; CDR3 length: 13; D gene: TRBD1; clone size: few; V gene: TRBV29-1; CDR3 DNA: TGCAGCGTTGACAGGGACAGGGGAGTTGAAGCTTTCTTT; CDR3 protein: CSVDRDRGVEAFF
J gene: TRBJ1-4; CDR3 length: 15; D gene: -; clone size: -; V gene: TRBV7-2; CDR3 DNA: TGTGCCAGCAGCTTGGCGCCAGGGGTTATTGAAAAACTGTTTTTT; CDR3 protein: CASSLAPGVIEKLFF
J gene: TRBJ1-2; CDR3 length: 15; D gene: -; clone size: once; V gene: TRBV6-1; CDR3 DNA: TGTGCCAGCAGTGATACCTCGACGGGGGGTCGTGGCTACACCTTC; CDR3 protein: CASSDTSTGGRGYTF
J gene: TRBJ2-5; CDR3 length: 15; D gene: -; clone size: -; V gene: TRBV2; CDR3 DNA: TGTGCCAGCTTGGGTGAATATGGGCAGCAAGAGACCCAGTACTTC; CDR3 protein: CASLGEYGQQETQYF
J gene: TRBJ2-3; CDR3 length: 15; D gene: -; clone size: -; V gene: TRBV7-9; CDR3 DNA: TGTGCCAGCAGCCACCGGGACTTCTTCACAGATACGCAGTATTTT; CDR3 protein: CASSHRDFFTDTQYF
J gene: TRBJ1-2; CDR3 length: 12; D gene: -; clone size: -; V gene: TRBV6-6; CDR3 DNA: TGTGCCAGCAGCGAGGGCGAGAATGGCTACACCTTC; CDR3 protein: CASSEGENGYTF
J gene: TRBJ2-5; CDR3 length: 16; D gene: TRBD2; clone size: -; V gene: TRBV9; CDR3 DNA: TGTGCCAGCAGCGTGAATAGCGGGGGGACCTTCGAGACCCAGTACTTC; CDR3 protein: CASSVNSGGTFETQYF
J gene: TRBJ2-2; CDR3 length: 12; D gene: -; clone size: once; V gene: TRBV30; CDR3 DNA: TGTGCCTGGAGTGTTGGGGAGGGGGAGCTGTTTTTT; CDR3 protein: CAWSVGEGELFF
J gene: TRBJ1-4; CDR3 length: 13; D gene: -; clone size: once; V gene: TRBV9; CDR3 DNA: TGTGCCAGCAGCGGCCCGGTGGGGGGAAAACTGTTTTTT; CDR3 protein: CASSGPVGGKLFF
J gene: TRBJ1-4; CDR3 length: 16; D gene: -; clone size: -; V gene: TRBV5-1; CDR3 DNA: TGCGCCAGCAGCGCGACCATTGGGGGCGCGTCGGAAAAACTGTTTTTT; CDR3 protein: CASSATIGGASEKLFF